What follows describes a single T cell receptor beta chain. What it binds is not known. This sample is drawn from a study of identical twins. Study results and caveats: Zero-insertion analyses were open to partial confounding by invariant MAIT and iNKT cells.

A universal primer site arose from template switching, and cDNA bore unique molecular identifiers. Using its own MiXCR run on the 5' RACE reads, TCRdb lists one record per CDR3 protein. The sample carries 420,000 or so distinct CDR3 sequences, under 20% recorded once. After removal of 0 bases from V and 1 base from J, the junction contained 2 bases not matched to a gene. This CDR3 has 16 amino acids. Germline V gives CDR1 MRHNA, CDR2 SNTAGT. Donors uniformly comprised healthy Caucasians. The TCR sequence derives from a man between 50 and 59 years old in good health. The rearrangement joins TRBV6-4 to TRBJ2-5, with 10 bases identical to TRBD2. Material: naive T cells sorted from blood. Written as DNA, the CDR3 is TGTGCCAGCAGTGACTCGCTAGCGGGGGCCCAAGAGACCCAGTACTTC. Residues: CASSDSLAGAQETQYF.